The 23 T cell receptor beta chains listed next were all sequenced from one sample in a study of a mutant IDH1 vaccine in newly diagnosed glioma (dated by TCRdb to the early 2020s). The antigens of these receptors remain unknown. Libraries were made using the immunoSEQ multiplex PCR assay. As stored in TCRdb, this immuneACCESS dataset retains in-frame rearrangements with V and J assigned. A fraction of the clones does not appear; measured against another copy, unresolved V genes explain less than half of the discrepancy, and the remainder lacks a known reason. In this sample the table shows just under 80,000 clones, over 75% of which occur a single time. 0.5% to 0.7% of the sample goes to the ten largest clones. In light of the paper, this sample's time point label describes: week 5, during vaccination. Each vaccine dose, consisting of 300 ug of a 20-mer mutant IDH1 peptide in Montanide, was administered subcutaneously with topical imiquimod.

The source was PBMCs, collected from a glioma patient whose treatment included an IDH1 peptide vaccine. Receptor source: a woman in her fifties or sixties with glioma.

The rearrangement uses TRBV5-6 and TRBJ2-7, with TRBD2 matching 8 bases. CDR1 and CDR2 from the germline V gene are SGHDT and YYEEEE. Trimming took 4 bases from V and 3 from J; bases not matched to a gene: 3. The CDR3 sequence is 13 residues long. The CDR3 region has the DNA TGTGCCAGCAGCCCCGGGAGGGGCTACGAGCAGTACTTC. It specifies CASSPGRGYEQYF.

This chain uses TRBV6-6 with TRBJ2-1; tentative D call: TRBD2 (5 bases). This CDR3 comprises 14 residues. The V end was cut by 2 bases, the J end by 7 bases, with 12 bases between. Germline loops: CDR1 MNHNY, CDR2 SVGAGI (reference sequence). The CDR3 protein is CASSYGNGENEQFF. The CDR3 DNA reads TGTGCCAGCAGTTACGGTAATGGGGAGAATGAGCAGTTCTTC.

The J gene is TRBJ2-2, the V gene TRBV5-8; tentatively, D is TRBD1 or TRBD2 (5 bases each). Germline-derived CDR1 and CDR2 are SGHTS and YDEGEE. Deletions cut 4 bases from V and 0 bases from J, with 10 bases between. CDR3 size: 15 residues. CDR3 sequence reads: CASSLGTANTGELFF. The CDR3 DNA reads TGTGCCAGCAGCCTCGGGACCGCGAACACCGGGGAGCTGTTTTTT. The whole variable domain, filled in from reference TRBV5-8 and TRBJ2-2, reads EAGVTQSPTHLIKTRGQQATLRCSPISGHTSVYWYQQALGLGLQFLLWYDEGEERNRGNFPPRFSGRQFPNYSSELNVNALELEDSALYLCASSLGTANTGELFFGEGSRLTVL.

J is TRBJ2-1 and V is TRBV11-1, with 8 bases fitting TRBD2. V shed 3 bases, J shed 7 bases, and the junction held 11 bases outside the gene matches. Germline CDR1 reads SGHAT; CDR2 reads FQDESV (reference sequence). This CDR3 is built from 16 residues. CDR3 bases: TGTGCCAGCAGCTTGGCGGGAGGATTGGTGGTGAATGAGCAGTTCTTC. Protein: CASSLAGGLVVNEQFF. The variable domain in full, with the rest retrieved from reference TRBV11-1 and TRBJ2-1, is EAEVAQSPRYKITEKSQAVAFWCDPISGHATLYWYRQILGQGPELLVQFQDESVVDDSQLPKDRFSAERLKGVDSTLKIQPAELGDSAMYLCASSLAGGLVVNEQFFGPGTRLTVL.

The chain is built from TRBV30 and TRBJ2-5; D is undetermined. CDR3 size: 12 residues. Germline V gene lookup returns CDR1 GTSNPN and CDR2 SVGIG (reference sequence). V was pared by 3 bases and J by 2 bases, with 7 bases between. The CDR3 nucleotides are TGTGCCTGGAGGCAGCCACAAGAGACCCAGTACTTC. As protein: CAWRQPQETQYF.

This clone is a singleton in its sample. The chain's CDR3 is CASSGGNSGANVLTF. Written as DNA, the CDR3 is TGTGCCAGTAGTGGGGGGAACTCTGGGGCCAACGTCCTGACTTTC. The rearrangement joins TRBV19 to TRBJ2-6, with D possibly matching TRBD2 (6 bases). V lost 5 bases and J 0 bases, leaving 8 bases between the germline ends. CDR1 and CDR2 from the germline V gene are LNHDA and SQIVND (reference sequence). CDR3 size: 15 residues.

The rearrangement uses TRBV28 and TRBJ2-7, with TRBD1 identical over 8 bases. In germline, CDR1 is MDHEN, CDR2 SYDVKM. V dropped 5 bases and J dropped 3; count of bases not matched to a gene: 6. The CDR3 contains 14 residues. This chain's CDR3 is CASSGGQGLYEQYF. The CDR3 DNA reads TGTGCCAGCAGTGGCGGACAGGGACTCTACGAGCAGTACTTC.

The V and J genes are TRBV7-3 and TRBJ2-7; D may be TRBD2 (6 bases). V lost 5 bases, J lost 0 bases, and 11 bases lay in between. This CDR3 contains 14 residues. Germline CDR1 reads SGHTA; CDR2 reads FQGTGA. The chain's CDR3 is CASSPTSTSYEQYF. The CDR3 DNA is TGTGCCAGCAGCCCTACTAGCACCTCCTACGAGCAGTACTTC.

This clone was seen once. This chain connects TRBV5-5 to TRBJ2-5; D gene ambiguous. Germline V gene data show CDR1 as SGHKS and CDR2 as YYEKEE (reference sequence). CDR3 size: 16 residues. Trimming removed 4 bases at V and 0 bases at J, with 16 bases between. Here the CDR3 reads CASSKRTGKNQETQYF. As DNA, the CDR3 is TGTGCCAGCAGCAAACGGACGGGCAAGAACCAAGAGACCCAGTACTTC.

This clone came up a few times. V is TRBV30 and J is TRBJ1-1; D unresolved. The CDR3 is made up of 14 amino acids. Germline CDR1 reads GTSNPN; CDR2 reads SVGIG (reference sequence). Trimming left V 0 bases short and J 4 bases short, with 12 bases between. The DNA of the CDR3 is TGTGCCTGGAGTGTACCTCGACATAGCACTGAAGCTTTCTTT. Its translation is CAWSVPRHSTEAFF. The variable domain in full, completed from reference TRBV30 and TRBJ1-1, reads SQTIHQWPATLVQPVGSPLSLECTVEGTSNPNLYWYRQAAGRGLQLLFYSVGIGQISSEVPQNLSASRPQDRQFILSSKKLLLSDSGFYLCAWSVPRHSTEAFFGQGTRLTVV.

The chain links TRBV29-1 to TRBJ2-3; 9 bases agree with TRBD2. The junction had 7 bases not matched to a gene; V was cut back by 6 bases and J by 6 bases. The CDR3 runs to 13 residues. Germline CDR1 SQVTM, CDR2 ANQGSEA. The CDR3 region is CSVWGLAGDTQYF. For the CDR3, the DNA is TGCAGCGTATGGGGACTAGCCGGCGATACGCAGTATTTT.

The chain carries TRBV10-3 and TRBJ2-7; 7 bases align to TRBD1. The trim removed 3 bases at V and 0 bases at J, leaving 5 bases unmatched. CDR1 is ENHRY and CDR2 is SYGVKD in the germline V gene. This CDR3 has 15 residues. The CDR3 nucleotides read TGTGCCATCAGTGATCCGGCAGGGGGCTCCTACGAGCAGTACTTC. It is translated as CAISDPAGGSYEQYF.

This chain uses TRBV7-2 with TRBJ2-1, with a weak D call TRBD2 (6 bases). Trimming shortened V by 3 bases and J by 7 bases, and 13 bases separated the two germline ends. The germline gives CDR1 SGHTA, CDR2 FQGNSA. This CDR3 has 14 residues. CDR3 coding DNA: TGTGCCAGCAGCTTCTCGTCGGGGGAGAATGAGCAGTTCTTC. Its protein product is CASSFSSGENEQFF. Combining the CDR3 with reference TRBV7-2 and TRBJ2-1 gives the whole variable domain GAGVSQSPSNKVTEKGKDVELRCDPISGHTALYWYRQSLGQGLEFLIYFQGNSAPDKSGLPSDRFSAERTGGSVSTLTIQRTQQEDSAVYLCASSFSSGENEQFFGPGTRLTVL.

CDR3 in DNA: TGTGCCAGCAGCTACCGGGACGCCGATACTAACTATGGCTACACCTTC. Translation: CASSYRDADTNYGYTF. The rearrangement joins TRBV9 to TRBJ1-2, with a weak D call TRBD1 (5 bases). Between the trimmed V and J ends, which lost 4 bases and 0 bases, there was a span of 16 bases. The CDR3 runs to 16 residues. CDR1 and CDR2 (germline): SGDLS, YYNGEE.

The rearrangement links TRBV5-4 to TRBJ2-7, with a possible D match to TRBD2 (6 bases). Germline lookup yields CDR1 SGHNT and CDR2 YYREEE (reference sequence). CDR3 length equals 14 residues. V was trimmed by 4 bases and J by 0 bases, leaving 11 bases between them. For the CDR3, the DNA is TGTGCCAGCAGCACAAGCGGGCACTCCTACGAGCAGTACTTC. As protein: CASSTSGHSYEQYF.

The rearrangement joins TRBV27 to TRBJ2-3; D possibly corresponds to TRBD1 (5 bases). Trimming shortened V by 5 bases and J by 3 bases, and 15 bases separated the two germline ends. CDR1 and CDR2 from the germline V gene are MNHEY and SMNVEV (reference sequence). This CDR3 comprises 15 residues. CDR3 bases: TGTGCCAGCAGTCCGGACATGCCGAGAACAGATACGCAGTATTTT. It is translated as CASSPDMPRTDTQYF.

This chain connects TRBV30 to TRBJ2-7; D uncertain. Trimming stripped 2 bases from V and 0 bases from J, with 14 bases between. This CDR3 region has 15 residues. Per the germline V gene, CDR1 is GTSNPN and CDR2 is SVGIG (reference sequence). The CDR3, as DNA: TGTGCCTGGAGTAAGATAGAGGCTAGCTCCTACGAGCAGTACTTC. Protein product: CAWSKIEASSYEQYF.

The chain is built from TRBV7-9 and TRBJ1-1; tentatively, D is TRBD1 (6 bases). The CDR3 totals 15 residues. Germline V CDR1 and CDR2: SEHNR, FQNEAQ (reference sequence). V was clipped by 5 bases and J by 5 bases, with 18 bases between them. The CDR3 is CASSPRSQGFTEAFF. The DNA of the CDR3 is TGTGCCAGCAGCCCCCGTTCGCAGGGGTTTACTGAAGCTTTCTTT.

The chain has TRBV4-1 and TRBJ2-5; TRBD2 might be the D (6 bases). V was shortened by 2 bases and J by 4 bases, with 26 bases between the two germline ends. The V gene's germline CDR1 is MGHRA and CDR2 YSYEKL. The CDR3 length is 19 residues. The CDR3 loop is CASSQMRPVEEGPGETQYF. DNA for the CDR3: TGCGCCAGCAGCCAAATGCGGCCCGTTGAGGAGGGCCCGGGAGAGACCCAGTACTTC.

The rearrangement uses TRBV11-2 and TRBJ1-6; 8 bases match TRBD1. The junction had 5 bases not matched to a gene; V was cut back by 4 bases and J by 6 bases. Germline loops: CDR1 SGHAT, CDR2 FQNNGV. CDR3 length equals 15 residues. The CDR3 loop is CASSSLTGANSPLHF. The CDR3 DNA sequence: TGTGCCAGCAGCTCCTTGACAGGGGCTAATTCACCCCTCCACTTT. Complete variable domain (other parts from reference TRBV11-2 and TRBJ1-6): EAGVAQSPRYKIIEKRQSVAFWCNPISGHATLYWYQQILGQGPKLLIQFQNNGVVDDSQLPKDRFSAERLKGVDSTLKIQPAKLEDSAVYLCASSSLTGANSPLHFGNGTRLTVT.

This chain connects TRBV5-6 to TRBJ1-1; 7 bases match TRBD1. From germline, CDR1 is SGHDT and CDR2 YYEEEE. The CDR3 covers 14 residues. J was trimmed by 8 bases and V by 0 bases; bases with no gene match: 7. The CDR3 region is CASSLAEGGPEAFF. The CDR3 nucleotides read TGTGCCAGCAGCTTGGCCGAAGGGGGCCCCGAAGCTTTCTTT.

The sample holds a few counts of this clone. This chain joins TRBV19 and TRBJ2-1; the D is unclear. Germline-derived CDR1 and CDR2 are LNHDA and SQIVND (reference sequence). The CDR3 spans 14 residues. V was trimmed by 4 bases and J by 5 bases, leaving 12 bases between them. The CDR3 spells CASSRYGRDNEQFF. DNA of the CDR3: TGTGCCAGTAGTAGGTACGGTCGGGACAATGAGCAGTTCTTC.

J is TRBJ2-1 and V is TRBV7-8; D may be TRBD1 (6 bases). Per the germline V gene, CDR1 is SGHVS and CDR2 is FQNEAQ. The CDR3 has 13 amino acids. Trimming left V 0 bases short and J 15 bases short, with 15 bases between. CDR3 protein: CASSLALQGLWFF. As DNA, the CDR3 is TGTGCCAGCAGCTTAGCGCTTCAGGGGTTATGGTTCTTC. The whole variable domain, remainder taken from reference TRBV7-8 and TRBJ2-1, is GAGVSQSPRYKVAKRGQDVALRCDPISGHVSLFWYQQALGQGPEFLTYFQNEAQLDKSGLPSDRFFAERPEGSVSTLKIQRTQQEDSAVYLCASSLALQGLWFFGPGTRLTVL.